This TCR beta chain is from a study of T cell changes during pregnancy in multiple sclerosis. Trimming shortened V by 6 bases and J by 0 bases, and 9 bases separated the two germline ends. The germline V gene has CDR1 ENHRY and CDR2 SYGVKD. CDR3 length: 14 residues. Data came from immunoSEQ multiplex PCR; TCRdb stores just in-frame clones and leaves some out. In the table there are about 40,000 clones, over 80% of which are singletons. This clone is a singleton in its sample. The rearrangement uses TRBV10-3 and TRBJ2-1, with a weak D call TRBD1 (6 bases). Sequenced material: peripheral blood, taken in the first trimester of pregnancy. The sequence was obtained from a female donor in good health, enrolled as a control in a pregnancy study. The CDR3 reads CAISRDTSYNEQFF. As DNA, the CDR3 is TGTGCCATCAGCCGGGACACCTCCTACAATGAGCAGTTCTTC.